One sample yielded the 27 T cell receptor beta chains listed below, sequenced in a study of cytomegalovirus exposure and HLA in healthy donors. PCR was performed using 60 Vbeta and 13 Jbeta primers. Sequencing was performed with immunoSEQ multiplex PCR; in TCRdb, only in-frame clones are kept and a portion is missing. This table holds roughly 140,000 clones, 55% to 70% found once. The sequencing input was PBMCs. The receptors come from a woman under 40 in good health and CMV-seropositive.

The chain employs TRBV15 and TRBJ1-5; TRBD1 is a possible D gene (5 bases). Germline CDR1 LNHNV, CDR2 YYDKDF (reference sequence). Trimming cost V 5 bases and J 4 bases, with 12 bases left between them. This CDR3 region has 14 residues. The CDR3 loop reads CATSGGWGNQPQHF. CDR3 DNA: TGTGCCACCAGCGGGGGGTGGGGTAATCAGCCCCAGCATTTT. The full variable domain, with the rest looked up from reference TRBV15 and TRBJ1-5, is DAMVIQNPRYQVTQFGKPVTLSCSQTLNHNVMYWYQQKSSQAPKLLFHYYDKDFNNEADTPDNFQSRRPNTSFCFLDIRSPGLGDTAMYLCATSGGWGNQPQHFGDGTRLSIL.

The gene calls are TRBV18 and TRBJ1-6; D is ambiguous. This CDR3 is 15 amino acids long. Germline values: CDR1 KGHSH, CDR2 LQKENI. The V and J ends lost 3 bases and 0 bases respectively, with 6 bases between them. The CDR3 DNA is TGTGCCAGCTCACCGGAGAGCTCCTATAATTCACCCCTCCACTTT. Protein: CASSPESSYNSPLHF.

In this sample, this clone turned up once. The genes are TRBV7-9 and TRBJ2-3; D may be TRBD1 (6 bases). Germline CDR1 and CDR2: SEHNR and FQNEAQ (reference sequence). The CDR3 has 14 residues. Between the trimmed V and J ends, which lost 4 bases and 2 bases, there was a span of 10 bases. CDR3 in amino acids: CASSSYRDTDTQYF. DNA of the CDR3: TGTGCCAGCAGCTCCTACAGGGACACAGATACGCAGTATTTT.

This clone was detected a few times. The gene calls are TRBV5-4 and TRBJ2-5; 8 positions match TRBD2. Matching the DNA end better, TRBJ2-7 makes the J call doubtful. CDR1 is SGHNT, CDR2 YYREEE, per germline (reference sequence). The CDR3 is 17 residues long. The CDR3 spells CASSPTGAGVSSYEQYF. The CDR3 DNA follows: TGTGCCAGCAGCCCCACGGGAGCGGGAGTCTCGTCCTACGAGCAGTACTTC.

This clone has a single count. This chain links TRBV6-5 with TRBJ2-7, with a tentative D call TRBD1 (5 bases). Trimming took off 7 bases at V and 6 bases at J, with 10 bases between the two ends. The CDR3 is 11 residues long. CDR1 and CDR2 from the germline V gene are MNHEY and SVGAGI. The CDR3, as DNA: TGTGCCAGCACGAACCAGGGCGAGCAGTACTTC. The encoded protein is CASTNQGEQYF.

The chain couples TRBV5-6 to TRBJ2-1; 11 bases line up with TRBD2. The CDR3 totals 15 residues. Germline V gives CDR1 SGHDT, CDR2 YYEEEE. After removal of 2 bases from V and 5 bases from J, the junction contained 3 bases not matched to a gene. In DNA, the CDR3 is TGTGCCAGCAGCTTCCCGACTAGCGGGGACAATGAGCAGTTCTTC. Translation: CASSFPTSGDNEQFF. Full variable domain (outside the CDR3, taken from reference TRBV5-6 and TRBJ2-1): DAGVTQSPTHLIKTRGQQVTLRCSPKSGHDTVSWYQQALGQGPQFIFQYYEEEERQRGNFPDRFSGHQFPNYSSELNVNALLLGDSALYLCASSFPTSGDNEQFFGPGTRLTVL.

The genes are TRBV6-4 and TRBJ1-1, with D uncertain. Trimming removed 4 bases from V and 3 bases from J, with 15 bases in between. The germline gives CDR1 MRHNA, CDR2 SNTAGT. The CDR3 totals 15 residues. CDR3 region: CASSGIAVMDTEAFF. The CDR3 coding sequence is TGTGCCAGCAGTGGTATAGCCGTGATGGACACTGAAGCTTTCTTT.

This sequence joins TRBV2 and TRBJ1-5; D remains unclear. V was trimmed by 5 bases and J by 2 bases, leaving 13 bases between them. This CDR3 has 15 amino acids. Germline V CDR1 and CDR2: SNHLY, FYNNEI. CDR3 sequence reads: CASSWAVLGNQPQHF. CDR3 coding DNA: TGTGCCAGCAGTTGGGCAGTTCTTGGCAATCAGCCCCAGCATTTT.

The CDR3 DNA is TGCAGCGCCGGGACAGGGAGTTTCAACACCGGGGAGCTGTTTTTT. This codes for CSAGTGSFNTGELFF. This rearrangement joins TRBV29-1 to TRBJ2-2, with 9 bases lining up with TRBD1. CDR3 length equals 15 residues. Germline V CDR1 and CDR2: SQVTM, ANQGSEA. J gave up 2 bases and V 7 bases, and 8 bases lay outside the gene matches.

The chain employs TRBV28 and TRBJ1-2; TRBD1 matches 10 bases. The CDR3 consists of 14 residues. Trimming removed 5 bases from V and 7 bases from J; junction bases left unmatched: 7. Germline lookup yields CDR1 MDHEN and CDR2 SYDVKM. The CDR3 is CASSQSTGGRGYTF. As DNA, the CDR3 is TGTGCCAGCAGTCAATCGACAGGGGGCCGTGGCTACACCTTC.

This clone was detected a few times. V usage is TRBV6-4 and J usage is TRBJ2-1; perhaps TRBD2 as D (5 bases). In germline, CDR1 is MRHNA, CDR2 SNTAGT. V shed 4 bases and J shed 6 bases, with 10 bases lying between them. The CDR3 loop spans 13 amino acids. CDR3 residues: CASSALEGNEQFF. The CDR3 DNA reads TGTGCCAGCAGTGCATTAGAGGGCAATGAGCAGTTCTTC.

The rearrangement uses TRBV19 and TRBJ1-2, with 9 bases that match TRBD1. Losses at the gene ends were 3 bases for V and 5 bases for J; bases not matched to a gene: 7. There are 15 residues in the CDR3. Germline V gene sequence: CDR1 LNHDA, CDR2 SQIVND (reference sequence). The CDR3 loop reads CASSISSGQGYGYTF. Here the CDR3 DNA reads TGTGCCAGTAGTATCTCTTCGGGACAGGGTTATGGCTACACCTTC.

The chain is built from TRBV25-1 and TRBJ2-1, with 7 bases fitting TRBD2. Germline CDR1 is MGHDK and CDR2 is SYGVNS. The CDR3 is 15 amino acids. V was pared by 6 bases and J by 8 bases, with 13 bases of the junction left unmatched. The CDR3: CASRAGGSYTDEQFF. The CDR3 bases are TGTGCCAGCAGGGCCGGCGGGAGTTATACCGATGAGCAGTTCTTC.

The CDR3 DNA reads TGTGCCAGCGGGAGAAGACTAGACGTGGATGAGCAGTTCTTC. As protein: CASGRRLDVDEQFF. The chain carries TRBV6-1 and TRBJ2-1; maybe TRBD2 (6 bases). CDR1 and CDR2 (germline): MNHNS, SASEGT. Trimming stripped 8 bases from V and 8 bases from J, with 19 bases between. This CDR3 contains 14 residues.

This chain connects TRBV7-9 to TRBJ2-5; D call uncertain. The J call may be in error: the DNA end matches TRBJ2-7 better. Germline CDR1 reads SEHNR; CDR2 reads FQNEAQ (reference sequence). The CDR3 consists of 11 residues. The CDR3 sequence is CASSLSYEQYF. The CDR3 nucleotides are TGTGCCAGCAGCCTATCCTACGAGCAGTACTTC.

This clone was found a few times. The chain recombines TRBV5-1 with TRBJ2-3; 10 bases are shared with TRBD2. The CDR3 totals 17 residues. Germline CDR1 is SGHRS and CDR2 is YFSETQ. Unmatched junction bases numbered 9, after V lost 3 bases and J lost 2 bases. CDR3 nucleotide sequence: TGCGCCAGCAGCTCGCTTGAAGCGGGAGGGTACACAGATACGCAGTATTTT. Its protein product is CASSSLEAGGYTDTQYF.

V is TRBV19 and J is TRBJ2-1; the D gene is possibly TRBD1 (5 bases). V shed 0 bases and J shed 8 bases, with 5 bases lying between them. This CDR3 is 12 amino acids long. Germline CDR1 LNHDA, CDR2 SQIVND (reference sequence). CDR3 loop: CASSIEGDEQFF. CDR3 DNA: TGTGCCAGTAGTATAGAAGGGGATGAGCAGTTCTTC.

This clone was seen a few times. The genes are TRBV7-9 and TRBJ1-1, with D unclear. V gave up 4 bases and J gave up 3 bases, with 3 bases separating them. Germline V gene data show CDR1 as SEHNR and CDR2 as FQNEAQ (reference sequence). The CDR3 is 11 residues long. The CDR3 DNA is TGTGCCAGCAGCTCATACACTGAAGCTTTCTTT. This codes for CASSSYTEAFF. The variable domain in full, completed from reference TRBV7-9 and TRBJ1-1, reads DTGVSQNPRHKITKRGQNVTFRCDPISEHNRLYWYRQTLGQGPEFLTYFQNEAQLEKSRLLSDRFSAERPKGSFSTLEIQRTEQGDSAMYLCASSSYTEAFFGQGTRLTVV.

The J gene is TRBJ1-5, the V gene TRBV6-5; D is perhaps TRBD1 (6 bases). Germline V lookup: CDR1 MNHEY, CDR2 SVGAGI. The CDR3 totals 15 residues. The ends were cut back, 2 bases at V and 9 bases at J, with 17 bases in the middle. The CDR3 DNA sequence: TGTGCCAGCAGTTACGTGAGACAGGTTCAACCGCCCCAGCATTTT. This sequence encodes CASSYVRQVQPPQHF.

The V and J genes are TRBV5-1 and TRBJ2-3; TRBD2 matches at 10 bases. The CDR3 extends over 16 amino acids. Germline V gene data show CDR1 as SGHRS and CDR2 as YFSETQ. The ends lost 0 bases at V and 4 bases at J; junction bases unmatched: 5. CDR3: CASSLGSSGRADTQYF. CDR3 bases: TGCGCCAGCAGCTTGGGCTCGAGCGGGAGGGCAGATACGCAGTATTTT.

This rearrangement joins TRBV5-4 to TRBJ1-2, with a possible D match to TRBD1 (6 bases). The CDR3 has 12 amino acids. CDR1 and CDR2 from the germline V gene are SGHNT and YYREEE (reference sequence). V was shortened by 2 bases and J by 7 bases, with 9 bases between the two germline ends. The CDR3 DNA reads as TGTGCCAGCAGCTTTAACAGGGCTGGCTACACCTTC. It yields the protein CASSFNRAGYTF.

The J gene is TRBJ1-5, the V gene TRBV15; TRBD1 matches at 7 bases. Per the germline V gene, CDR1 is LNHNV and CDR2 is YYDKDF (reference sequence). With V trimmed by 4 bases and J by 7 bases, 7 bases remained unmatched. The CDR3 length is 14 residues. The CDR3 protein is CATSNDRERQPQHF. The CDR3 DNA reads as TGTGCCACCAGCAACGACAGGGAACGGCAGCCCCAGCATTTT.

The sample holds one count of this clone. The chain couples TRBV18 to TRBJ2-5; maybe TRBD1 (6 bases). CDR1 and CDR2 from the germline V gene are KGHSH and LQKENI. Trimming left V 4 bases short and J 5 bases short, with 14 bases between. The CDR3 runs 14 residues. This CDR3 is CASSLTGSRETQYF. The CDR3 DNA reads TGTGCCAGCTCACTTACAGGGTCGAGGGAGACCCAGTACTTC. The full variable domain, with the rest looked up from reference TRBV18 and TRBJ2-5, is NAGVMQNPRHLVRRRGQEARLRCSPMKGHSHVYWYRQLPEEGLKFMVYLQKENIIDESGMPKERFSAEFPKEGPSILRIQQVVRGDSAAYFCASSLTGSRETQYFGPGTRLLVL.

This clone was observed a handful of times. The chain uses TRBV7-9 and TRBJ1-1, with D unclear. With 3 bases removed from V and 7 bases from J, the gap between germline ends came to 9 bases. This CDR3 spans 12 amino acids. Germline assignment: CDR1 SEHNR and CDR2 FQNEAQ (reference sequence). In DNA, the CDR3 is TGTGCCAGCAGCTTGAGTGTAAATGAAGCTTTCTTT. It is translated as CASSLSVNEAFF.

This clone was counted between two and nine times. This rearrangement joins TRBV7-8 to TRBJ2-7, with 7 bases lining up with TRBD1. CDR1 and CDR2 from the germline V gene are SGHVS and FQNEAQ. The V and J ends lost 3 bases and 9 bases, in that order; junction bases with no gene match: 11. The CDR3 consists of 14 residues. For the CDR3, the DNA is TGTGCCAGCAGCTTTAGTGCCGAAGGGACAGCGCAGTACTTC. It yields the protein CASSFSAEGTAQYF.

The chain has TRBV5-1 and TRBJ2-7, with 7 bases lining up with TRBD2. The CDR3 is 15 residues long. V dropped 0 bases and J dropped 0; count of bases not matched to a gene: 3. CDR1 and CDR2 from the germline V gene are SGHRS and YFSETQ. CDR3 loop: CASSLVVAGSYEQYF. CDR3 bases: TGCGCCAGCAGCTTGGTAGTAGCGGGCTCCTACGAGCAGTACTTC. Complete variable domain (other parts from reference TRBV5-1 and TRBJ2-7): KAGVTQTPRYLIKTRGQQVTLSCSPISGHRSVSWYQQTPGQGLQFLFEYFSETQRNKGNFPGRFSGRQFSNSRSEMNVSTLELGDSALYLCASSLVVAGSYEQYFGPGTRLTVT.

J is TRBJ2-7 and V is TRBV28, with a possible D match to TRBD1 (5 bases). The germline V and J ends were trimmed by 8 bases and 3 bases, with 17 bases remaining between them. Germline lookup yields CDR1 MDHEN and CDR2 SYDVKM. The CDR3 is 14 residues long. The CDR3 DNA is TGTGCCAGCGAGCCCCGCCAGGGAAGCTACGAGCAGTACTTC. Translating it yields CASEPRQGSYEQYF.